The present entry profiles one TCR beta chain with its context. This sample is drawn from a study of spatial heterogeneity in lung cancer. Indicated time point: blood at routine non-recurrence follow-up after resection. Researchers sequenced whole RNA taken from tumor, nontumor lung or frozen PBMC without sorting. TCRdb used MiXCR to reprocess the 5' RACE reads, holding one entry per CDR3 protein. The sample lists some 120,000 distinct CDR3 sequences; 9% to 15% were seen once. V was clipped by 4 bases and J by 4 bases, with 8 bases between them. CDR3 length equals 13 residues. The germline CDR1 and CDR2 sequences are LGHDT and YNNKEL (reference sequence).

This sequence joins TRBV3-1 and TRBJ1-5; D call uncertain. The sequenced sample was PBMCs, obtained at follow-up. This TCR derives from a male donor with early-stage non-small cell lung cancer. In nucleotides, the CDR3 is TGTGCCAGCAGCCTAAACCCTAATCAGCCCCAGCATTTT. The encoded protein is CASSLNPNQPQHF.